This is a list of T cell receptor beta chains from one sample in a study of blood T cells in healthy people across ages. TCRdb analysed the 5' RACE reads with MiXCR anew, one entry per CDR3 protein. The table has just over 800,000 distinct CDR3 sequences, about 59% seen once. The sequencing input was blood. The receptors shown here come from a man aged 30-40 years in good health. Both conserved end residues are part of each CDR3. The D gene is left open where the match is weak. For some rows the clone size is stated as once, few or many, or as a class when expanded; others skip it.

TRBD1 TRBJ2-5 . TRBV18 TGTGCCAGCTCACTCGATCGGGACAGGGACCAAGAGACCCAGTACTTC CASSLDRDRDQETQYF
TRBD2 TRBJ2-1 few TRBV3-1 TGTGCCAGCAGCCAACCGCCACTAGCGGGGTTCAACAATGAGCAGTTCTTC CASSQPPLAGFNNEQFF
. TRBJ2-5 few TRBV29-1 TGCAGCGTTGATATGGAGACCCAGTACTTC CSVDMETQYF
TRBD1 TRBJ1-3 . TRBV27 TGTGCCAGCAGTCGAGGGGGCACTGGAAACACCATATATTTT CASSRGGTGNTIYF
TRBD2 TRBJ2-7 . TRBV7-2 TGTGCCAGCAGCCTATCCGGGACTAGCGGGGCCCCCTCCTACGAGCAGTACTTC CASSLSGTSGAPSYEQYF
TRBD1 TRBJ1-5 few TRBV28 TGTGCCAGCAGTTACCCCGGGACAGGGGGCGGTCAGCCCCAGCATTTT CASSYPGTGGGQPQHF
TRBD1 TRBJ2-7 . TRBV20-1 TGCAGTGCTCGTACCGGGACAGGGGCCTCCTACGAGCAGTACTTC CSARTGTGASYEQYF
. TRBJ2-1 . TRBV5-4 TGTGCCAGTAGCGCGGACAAATACAATGAGCAGTTCTTC CASSADKYNEQFF
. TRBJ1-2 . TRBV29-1 TGCACGATTTTGAAGAGGTATGGCTACACCTTC CTILKRYGYTF
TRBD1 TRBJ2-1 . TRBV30 TGTGCCTGGACTAGGGACAGCATCGATGAGCAGTTCTTC CAWTRDSIDEQFF
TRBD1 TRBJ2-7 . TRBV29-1 TGCAGCGTCCTAGGGACAGATTTCTACGAGCAGTACTTC CSVLGTDFYEQYF